A selection of T cell receptor beta chains follows, all from one sample in a study of CD8+ T cells in alopecia areata. Method: immunoSEQ multiplex PCR; TCRdb's copy keeps in-frame clones and lacks some. The sample includes around 190,000 clones, approximately 67% of them seen just once. Material: CD4+ T cells sorted from blood, obtained around week 47, from a patient treated with tofacitinib. These receptors were taken from a human donor with alopecia areata. Both conserved end residues are part of each CDR3. A D gene is named only where the DNA matches it firmly. Size tells how often a clone was seen (once, few, many) or the class of an expanded clone, and some rows leave it out.

J | D | size | V | CDR3 | DNA
TRBJ2-5 | NA | NA | TRBV7-8 | CASSSSRGGAKGETQYF | TGTGCCAGCAGCTCATCACGAGGGGGGGCGAAGGGAGAGACCCAGTACTTC
TRBJ1-2 | NA | once | TRBV11-3 | CASSSAGDYGYTF | TGTGCCAGCAGCTCAGCCGGGGACTATGGCTACACCTTC
TRBJ1-1 | NA | NA | TRBV30 | CAWSPSSTGRTEAFF | TGTGCCTGGAGTCCCTCCTCCACAGGGCGCACTGAAGCTTTCTTT
TRBJ1-4 | NA | NA | TRBV4-1 | CASSTDPINEKLFF | TGCGCCAGCAGTACAGACCCGATTAATGAAAAACTGTTTTTT
TRBJ1-2 | NA | NA | TRBV9 | CASSVAIGANYGYTF | TGTGCCAGCAGCGTAGCTATCGGGGCTAACTATGGCTACACCTTC
TRBJ1-2 | TRBD1 | NA | TRBV29-1 | CSALQGAGGYTF | TGCAGCGCCCTACAGGGGGCGGGTGGCTACACCTTC
TRBJ1-4 | TRBD1 | NA | TRBV29-1 | CSVRGTEKGFPVEKLFF | TGCAGCGTAAGAGGGACAGAAAAAGGGTTCCCTGTTGAAAAACTGTTTTTT
TRBJ2-2 | NA | few | TRBV5-1 | CASQPLGQVAGAGELFF | TGCGCCAGCCAACCCCTGGGACAGGTCGCGGGAGCCGGGGAGCTGTTTTTT
TRBJ1-1 | NA | few | TRBV13 | CASSLISGAFF | TGTGCCAGCAGCTTAATAAGTGGAGCTTTCTTT
TRBJ1-5 | NA | NA | TRBV29-1 | CSVGLNSNQPQHF | TGCAGCGTTGGACTGAATAGCAATCAGCCCCAGCATTTT
TRBJ2-7 | TRBD2 | NA | TRBV9 | CASSVAGGTSNYEQYF | TGTGCCAGCAGCGTAGCAGGCGGGACTAGCAACTACGAGCAGTACTTC
TRBJ2-7 | NA | few | TRBV29-1 | CSVLTGSTYEQYF | TGCAGCGTTCTCACAGGGTCCACCTACGAGCAGTACTTC
TRBJ2-5 | NA | NA | TRBV29-1 | CSSMRGQETQYF | TGCAGCTCGATGAGGGGTCAAGAGACCCAGTACTTC
TRBJ2-5 | NA | few | TRBV29-1 | CSAGDLKPETQYF | TGCAGCGCCGGGGACCTAAAGCCGGAGACCCAGTACTTC
TRBJ2-3 | NA | NA | TRBV4-3 | CASSQDAGRGVADTQYF | TGCGCCAGCAGCCAAGACGCTGGCAGGGGGGTTGCAGATACGCAGTATTTT
TRBJ2-7 | TRBD1 | few | TRBV7-9 | CASSRTGNGEQYF | TGTGCCAGCAGCCGGACAGGGAACGGCGAGCAGTACTTC
TRBJ1-2 | NA | NA | TRBV30 | CAWSAGYGTLDGYTF | TGTGCCTGGAGTGCCGGATACGGGACACTTGATGGCTACACCTTC
TRBJ1-5 | TRBD1 | NA | TRBV6-5 | CASRQDRGGNQPQHF | TGTGCCAGCAGACAAGACAGGGGCGGCAATCAGCCCCAGCATTTT
TRBJ2-3 | TRBD2 | NA | TRBV29-1 | CSASRGGEDTQYF | TGCAGCGCTTCGCGGGGGGGCGAGGATACGCAGTATTTT
TRBJ1-5 | NA | NA | TRBV2 | CASMGTGTEAQHF | TGTGCCAGCATGGGGACGGGGACGGAGGCCCAGCATTTT
TRBJ2-2 | NA | NA | TRBV4-3 | CASSQDLGSSSNTGELFF | TGCGCCAGCAGCCAAGATTTAGGTTCCAGTTCGAACACCGGGGAGCTGTTTTTT
TRBJ2-3 | TRBD1 | NA | TRBV29-1 | CSVTRTGSTDTQYF | TGCAGCGTTACCCGGACAGGTAGCACAGATACGCAGTATTTT
TRBJ2-7 | NA | NA | TRBV7-9 | CASSPGGYEQYF | TGTGCCAGCAGCCCCGGCGGCTACGAGCAGTACTTC
TRBJ2-5 | NA | NA | TRBV29-1 | CSVFPGGETQYF | TGCAGCGTTTTCCCCGGGGGAGAGACCCAGTACTTC
TRBJ2-7 | NA | NA | TRBV30 | CAWRTPGSYEQYF | TGTGCCTGGAGGACCCCTGGGTCCTACGAGCAGTACTTC
TRBJ2-1 | TRBD1 | NA | TRBV19 | CASSSWGRGQDNEQFF | TGTGCCAGTTCTTCATGGGGCAGGGGACAGGACAATGAGCAGTTCTTC
TRBJ2-3 | NA | NA | TRBV29-1 | CSVEASGVADTQYF | TGCAGCGTTGAAGCCTCGGGGGTGGCAGATACGCAGTATTTT
TRBJ2-2 | TRBD1 | NA | TRBV30 | CAWSLIQGTGELFF | TGTGCCTGGAGTTTAATACAGGGGACCGGGGAGCTGTTTTTT
TRBJ2-1 | NA | NA | TRBV4-3 | CASSQDPTHNEQFF | TGCGCCAGCAGCCAAGATCCTACGCACAATGAGCAGTTCTTC
TRBJ2-3 | NA | NA | TRBV27 | CASSLPPETQYF | TGTGCCAGCAGTTTACCCCCTGAGACGCAGTATTTT
TRBJ1-4 | TRBD1 | NA | TRBV30 | CAWTNRGRREKLFF | TGTGCCTGGACCAACAGGGGGCGCCGTGAAAAACTGTTTTTT
TRBJ2-3 | TRBD1 | NA | TRBV11-2 | CASSLGQGTDTQYF | TGTGCCAGCAGCTTAGGACAGGGGACAGATACGCAGTATTTT
TRBJ2-3 | NA | NA | TRBV15 | CATTEQGAQYF | TGTGCCACCACTGAACAGGGTGCGCAGTATTTT
TRBJ1-4 | TRBD1 | NA | TRBV29-1 | CSVRDRRNEKLFF | TGCAGCGTACGGGACAGGAGGAATGAAAAACTGTTTTTT
TRBJ2-2 | NA | once | TRBV4-3 | CASSQDAGHGTYTGELFF | TGCGCCAGCAGCCAAGATGCCGGACACGGCACATACACCGGGGAGCTGTTTTTT
TRBJ2-7 | NA | NA | TRBV29-1 | CSVEQGKPYEQYF | TGCAGCGTTGAGCAGGGTAAGCCCTACGAGCAGTACTTC
TRBJ1-1 | NA | once | TRBV4-1 | CASSPLSLRGVMNTEAFF | TGCGCCAGCAGCCCTCTTAGCCTTAGAGGGGTTATGAACACTGAAGCTTTCTTT
TRBJ2-7 | TRBD1 | NA | TRBV19 | CASSIGQGGSYEQYF | TGTGCCAGTAGTATTGGACAGGGGGGCTCCTACGAGCAGTACTTC
TRBJ2-2 | NA | once | TRBV6-5 | CASRGNLLHAGELFF | TGTGCCAGCCGGGGGAACCTGCTGCATGCCGGGGAGCTGTTTTTT
TRBJ1-1 | NA | NA | TRBV30 | CAWYRLNTEAFF | TGTGCCTGGTACCGGTTGAACACTGAAGCTTTCTTT
TRBJ1-4 | NA | NA | TRBV7-2 | CASSLSGPAEKLFF | TGTGCCAGCAGCTTATCAGGGCCCGCTGAAAAACTGTTTTTT
TRBJ1-6 | TRBD1 | few | TRBV30 | CAWSTGGPLHF | TGTGCCTGGAGTACAGGGGGACCCCTCCACTTT
TRBJ2-7 | NA | NA | TRBV25-1 | CASSDPGDGHYEQYF | TGTGCCAGCAGTGATCCCGGGGACGGCCACTACGAGCAGTACTTC
TRBJ1-1 | TRBD1 | NA | TRBV30 | CAWKWVTGSAFF | TGTGCCTGGAAATGGGTGACAGGGAGCGCTTTCTTT
TRBJ2-1 | TRBD2 | NA | TRBV5-6 | CASIKRGAYNEQFF | TGTGCCAGCATTAAGCGGGGGGCTTACAATGAGCAGTTCTTC
TRBJ2-7 | NA | NA | TRBV12-2 | CASRHRATREYF | TGTGCAAGTCGCCATCGGGCGACAAGGGAGTACTTC
TRBJ2-1 | TRBD2 | few | TRBV30 | CAWSLSGVGYNEQFF | TGTGCCTGGAGTCTTAGCGGGGTGGGATACAATGAGCAGTTCTTC
TRBJ2-7 | NA | once | TRBV5-6 | CASSDDSSYEQYF | TGTGCCAGCAGCGACGACAGCTCCTACGAGCAGTACTTC
TRBJ2-7 | NA | NA | TRBV29-1 | CSVGYSLNTYEQYF | TGCAGCGTTGGCTACAGCCTCAATACCTACGAGCAGTACTTC
TRBJ2-7 | NA | NA | TRBV5-1 | CASSLDNSYEQYF | TGCGCCAGCAGCTTGGACAATTCCTACGAGCAGTACTTC
TRBJ2-3 | TRBD2 | NA | TRBV29-1 | CSVAGLATDTQYF | TGCAGCGTTGCGGGACTAGCGACAGATACGCAGTATTTT
TRBJ1-5 | NA | once | TRBV15 | CATSGPPVGNQPQHF | TGTGCCACCAGCGGCCCACCGGTGGGGAATCAGCCCCAGCATTTT
TRBJ2-4 | NA | NA | TRBV30 | CAWSETGSGIQYF | TGTGCCTGGAGTGAAACAGGGAGTGGCATTCAGTACTTC
TRBJ2-7 | TRBD2 | few | TRBV29-1 | CSILPVERGSVQYF | TGCAGCATTCTACCAGTGGAGCGGGGATCGGTGCAGTACTTC
TRBJ2-7 | NA | NA | TRBV29-1 | CSVVGQPSYEQYF | TGCAGCGTTGTAGGGCAGCCCTCCTACGAGCAGTACTTC
TRBJ2-7 | NA | NA | TRBV29-1 | CSVLHQGTRTVYEQYF | TGCAGCGTTCTACACCAAGGGACCCGGACCGTGTACGAGCAGTACTTC
TRBJ1-5 | TRBD1 | once | TRBV30 | CAWSGTGDVQPQHF | TGTGCCTGGAGTGGGACAGGGGACGTTCAGCCCCAGCATTTT
TRBJ1-1 | TRBD1 | NA | TRBV29-1 | CSGSIRDRAMGAEAFF | TGCAGCGGCAGCATCCGGGACAGGGCGATGGGGGCTGAAGCTTTCTTT